One sample yielded the 25 T cell receptor beta chains listed below, sequenced in a study of monozygotic twins with inflammatory bowel disease. Using the 5' RACE reads, TCRdb records one entry per CDR3 protein without DNA. The table lists around 450,000 distinct CDR3 sequences, with 2.4% in the top ten. Sequencing used blood. The receptors derive from a human donor with ulcerative colitis or Crohn's disease, or a healthy co-twin of an affected twin (not recorded which).

CDR3 in amino acids: CASSQTGGHGYTF. The chain joins TRBV7-9 to TRBJ1-2; with no DNA, the TCRdb D assignment of TRBD1 cannot be verified. CDR1 is SEHNR, CDR2 FQNEAQ, per germline (reference sequence). The CDR3 totals 13 residues. Full variable domain (outside the CDR3, taken from reference TRBV7-9 and TRBJ1-2): DTGVSQNPRHKITKRGQNVTFRCDPISEHNRLYWYRQTLGQGPEFLTYFQNEAQLEKSRLLSDRFSAERPKGSFSTLEIQRTEQGDSAMYLCASSQTGGHGYTFGSGTRLTVV.

The rearrangement joins TRBV7-2 to TRBJ2-3; TCRdb's D call, TRBD1, is unchecked because there is no DNA. The CDR3 runs to 15 residues. Germline V CDR1 and CDR2: SGHTA, FQGNSA. CDR3 loop: CASSLRGGKTDTQYF. Supplemented by reference TRBV7-2 and TRBJ2-3, the full variable domain reads GAGVSQSPSNKVTEKGKDVELRCDPISGHTALYWYRQSLGQGLEFLIYFQGNSAPDKSGLPSDRFSAERTGGSVSTLTIQRTQQEDSAVYLCASSLRGGKTDTQYFGPGTRLTVL.

The J gene is TRBJ2-7, the V gene TRBV23-1; TCRdb picks TRBD1, but there is no DNA to check that call. TRBV23-1 has ORF status, its function being uncertain. CDR3 length: 17 residues. Here the CDR3 reads CASSQSVAGTASYEQYF.

Here the CDR3 reads CASSQDRERFF. The chain recombines TRBV6-1 with TRBJ2-1; TCRdb selects TRBD1, and the lack of DNA leaves this call unchecked. The CDR3 loop spans 11 amino acids. The V gene's germline CDR1 is MNHNS and CDR2 SASEGT.

J is TRBJ2-2 and V is TRBV10-3. Per germline, CDR1 ENHRY and CDR2 SYGVKD. The CDR3 has 13 residues. The CDR3 region is CAISERQDGELFF.

J is TRBJ2-2 and V is TRBV14. Germline CDR1 and CDR2: SGHDN and FVKESK. CDR3 length equals 15 residues. This CDR3 is CASSQESGNTGELFF.

The V gene is TRBV18, the J gene TRBJ2-1. CDR1 is KGHSH and CDR2 is LQKENI in the germline V gene. The CDR3 has 15 residues. The chain's CDR3 is CASSPERTGYNEQFF.

The V call is TRBV10-3, the J call TRBJ2-3. The CDR3 runs 16 residues. Germline V gives CDR1 ENHRY, CDR2 SYGVKD. The CDR3 here is CAISESVGQLTDTQYF.

The chain couples TRBV30 to TRBJ2-2. Germline V CDR1 and CDR2: GTSNPN, SVGIG (reference sequence). This CDR3 contains 11 residues. CDR3 amino acids: CARAHTGELFF. Filled out from reference TRBV30 and TRBJ2-2, the complete variable domain reads SQTIHQWPATLVQPVGSPLSLECTVEGTSNPNLYWYRQAAGRGLQLLFYSVGIGQISSEVPQNLSASRPQDRQFILSSKKLLLSDSGFYLCARAHTGELFFGEGSRLTVL.

The CDR3 region is CASKLWREGYNEQFF. V and J are TRBV5-1 and TRBJ2-1. This CDR3 has 15 residues. From germline, CDR1 is SGHRS and CDR2 YFSETQ.

The genes are TRBV20-1 and TRBJ2-5; TCRdb gives TRBD2 as the D gene, but with no DNA this cannot be confirmed. The germline CDR1 and CDR2 sequences are DFQATT and SNEGSKA (reference sequence). The CDR3 contains 13 residues. The CDR3 reads CSGMGLAKETQYF.

J is TRBJ2-5 and V is TRBV5-5; TCRdb picks TRBD1, but there is no DNA to check that call. The length of the CDR3 is 16 residues. CDR1 is SGHKS, CDR2 YYEKEE, per germline (reference sequence). CDR3 sequence: CASSLVGTIGVETQYF.

This CDR3 is CASSFSGLRSMGGYGYTF. This sequence joins TRBV6-5 and TRBJ1-2. There are 18 residues in the CDR3. Germline V gives CDR1 MNHEY, CDR2 SVGAGI.

V and J are TRBV4-1 and TRBJ1-4; lacking DNA, the TRBD1 call made by TCRdb goes unchecked. CDR3 length equals 13 residues. Germline V lookup: CDR1 MGHRA, CDR2 YSYEKL. CDR3 residues: CASRPTAGEKLFF.

The chain joins TRBV4-3 to TRBJ1-2. CDR1 is LGHNA, CDR2 YSLEER, per germline. CDR3 size: 12 residues. The CDR3 spells CASSGVAYGYTF.

The J gene is TRBJ2-3, the V gene TRBV6-5; the D call from TCRdb, TRBD1, cannot be confirmed without DNA. There are 18 residues in the CDR3. Germline V gene data show CDR1 as MNHEY and CDR2 as SVGAGI. CDR3 residues: CASSYPVNRSRNTDTQYF.

The chain recombines TRBV7-3 with TRBJ2-3. This CDR3 contains 14 residues. CDR1 SGHTA and CDR2 FQGTGA come from the germline V gene. The CDR3 spells CASSLNQDGDTQYF.

The chain is built from TRBV20-1 and TRBJ1-1. The CDR3 is 13 amino acids. In germline, CDR1 is DFQATT, CDR2 SNEGSKA (reference sequence). The CDR3 protein is CSARNVPLTEAFF.

This chain connects TRBV7-8 to TRBJ2-7. The germline V gene encodes CDR1 SGHVS and CDR2 FQNEAQ. CDR3 length: 12 amino acids. The CDR3 sequence is CASSLESWEQYF.

The chain links TRBV14 to TRBJ1-6; the TRBD1 assignment by TCRdb is unverifiable without DNA. Germline V gene sequence: CDR1 SGHDN, CDR2 FVKESK. The CDR3 totals 15 residues. CDR3 amino acids: CASSQFTGVNSPLHF.

The gene calls are TRBV27 and TRBJ1-4; the TCRdb call, TRBD1, lacks DNA for checking. Per the germline V gene, CDR1 is MNHEY and CDR2 is SMNVEV (reference sequence). This CDR3 has 13 amino acids. CDR3 sequence reads: CASKQGVGEKLFF.

The chain is built from TRBV20-1 and TRBJ2-2; TCRdb designates TRBD1, a call that cannot be tested without DNA. Germline loops: CDR1 DFQATT, CDR2 SNEGSKA (reference sequence). The CDR3 spans 17 residues. The CDR3: CSARPPGTGSKTGELFF.

The genes are TRBV11-3 and TRBJ2-1; the D gene TCRdb calls, TRBD1, cannot be checked with no DNA. The CDR3 length is 16 residues. Germline-derived CDR1 and CDR2 are SGHNT and YENEEA. CDR3 amino acids: CASSLWGTGDYNEQFF. The entire variable domain, with the rest obtained from reference TRBV11-3 and TRBJ2-1, is as follows: EAGVVQSPRYKIIEKKQPVAFWCNPISGHNTLYWYLQNLGQGPELLIRYENEEAVDDSQLPKDRFSAERLKGVDSTLKIQPAELGDSAVYLCASSLWGTGDYNEQFFGPGTRLTVL.

The chain recombines TRBV13 with TRBJ1-5; TCRdb's D call, TRBD1, is unchecked because there is no DNA. The germline gives CDR1 PRHDT, CDR2 FYEKMQ (reference sequence). CDR3 size: 13 residues. Here the CDR3 reads CASSSRGERPQHF.

The chain combines TRBV7-8 with TRBJ2-5; absent DNA, TCRdb's TRBD2 call cannot be checked. The CDR3 is 15 amino acids. Germline V gene lookup returns CDR1 SGHVS and CDR2 FQNEAQ. The CDR3: CASSASGGLQETQYF.